This TCR beta chain was documented in a study of cytomegalovirus exposure and HLA in healthy donors. This clone was seen once. Its antigen is currently unknown. The CDR3 is 10 residues long. The germline V gene encodes CDR1 MNHNS and CDR2 SASEGT. V was trimmed by 6 bases and J by 5 bases, leaving 4 bases between them. With 60 Vbeta and 13 Jbeta primers, the PCR was carried out. Sequencing used immunoSEQ multiplex PCR; TCRdb keeps in-frame clones, though not all of them. The sample comprises 210,000 or so clones, 76% of which are singletons, and 0.63% rests with the top ten. Points from the study as a whole: Most likely, a cluster of highly shared sequence variants arose as a sequencing artifact. Rates of TCR association differed by HLA locus in a later analysis, with DRB1 highest and HLA-C lowest. Association of a missense DCLRE1C variant with TCR beta V- and J-gene trimming was reported in a later analysis.

The chain uses TRBV6-1 and TRBJ1-2; no firm D call. This receptor was taken from a man aged 18 to 29 in good health and CMV-seronegative. The sequenced sample consisted of PBMCs. Written as DNA, the CDR3 is TGTGCCAGCAGCTCTTATGGCTACACCTTC. It specifies CASSSYGYTF.